Shown below are 14 T cell receptor beta chains from a single sample sequenced in a study of cytomegalovirus exposure and HLA in healthy donors. The PCR employed 60 Vbeta primers together with 13 Jbeta primers. Generated by immunoSEQ multiplex PCR, the TCRdb table keeps only in-frame clones and is missing some. The sample has 150,000 to 170,000 clones; 60% to 85% are singletons. Sequencing input: PBMCs. These receptors were collected from a woman aged 40 to 50 in good health and CMV-seronegative.

V is TRBV7-6 and J is TRBJ2-5; 8 bases agree with TRBD2. Germline CDR1 reads SGHVS; CDR2 reads FNYEAQ. V lost 0 bases to trimming and J lost 7 bases; unmatched junction nucleotides: 13. This CDR3 contains 17 residues. CDR3 in DNA: TGTGCCAGCAGCTTAGCGGGGAGTAGCGGGATTGGTGGGACCCAGTACTTC. Translating gives CASSLAGSSGIGGTQYF.

The rearrangement uses TRBV5-1 and TRBJ1-1; TRBD1 matches 7 bases. Losses at the gene ends were 4 bases for V and 2 bases for J; bases not matched to a gene: 8. CDR3 length: 15 residues. Germline values: CDR1 SGHRS, CDR2 YFSETQ. This CDR3 reads CASSPTDRFNTEAFF. The CDR3 DNA follows: TGCGCCAGCAGCCCGACGGACAGGTTCAACACTGAAGCTTTCTTT.

This rearrangement joins TRBV7-2 to TRBJ2-5; the match to TRBD2 covers 13 bases. Trimming cost V 5 bases and J 1 base; bases outside gene matches: 7. The CDR3 spans 17 residues. Germline V CDR1 and CDR2: SGHTA, FQGNSA. The CDR3 here is CASSKGLAGVGQETQYF. In nucleotides, the CDR3 is TGTGCCAGCAGCAAAGGACTAGCGGGAGTGGGCCAAGAGACCCAGTACTTC.

CDR3 DNA sequence: TGTGCCAGCAGCTTAAGGCAGGGGGCGTCCGGAAACACCATATATTTT. This translates into CASSLRQGASGNTIYF. This chain connects TRBV7-2 to TRBJ1-3, with 8 bases lining up with TRBD1. Per germline, CDR1 SGHTA and CDR2 FQGNSA. V dropped 2 bases and J dropped 4; count of bases not matched to a gene: 7. This CDR3 is 16 amino acids long.

This chain links TRBV6-5 with TRBJ1-1, with 7 nucleotides matching TRBD1. V shed 6 bases and J 5 bases; nucleotides not matched to a gene: 9. CDR1 and CDR2 from the germline V gene are MNHEY and SVGAGI. The CDR3 spans 14 residues. The CDR3 loop reads CASSQHRGRTEAFF. DNA of the CDR3: TGTGCCAGCAGCCAACACAGGGGCCGGACTGAAGCTTTCTTT.

A single count supports this clone. V is TRBV7-6 and J is TRBJ2-7; the D gene is possibly TRBD2 (6 bases). The V end lost 4 bases, the J end lost 3 bases, and 16 bases lay between the germline ends. Germline V gene lookup returns CDR1 SGHVS and CDR2 FNYEAQ. The CDR3 length is 15 residues. CDR3 sequence (DNA): TGTGCCAGCAGCTCCGGAGGGGCAGTTCACTACGAGCAGTACTTC. Amino acids: CASSSGGAVHYEQYF.

V gene TRBV2 combines with J gene TRBJ1-4; D unresolved. The CDR3 loop spans 13 amino acids. CDR1 is SNHLY and CDR2 is FYNNEI in the germline V gene. Trimming left V 9 bases short and J 4 bases short, with 12 bases between. The CDR3 spells CASYGQDNEKLFF. The CDR3 DNA is TGTGCCAGTTATGGGCAGGATAATGAAAAACTGTTTTTT.

This chain links TRBV7-8 with TRBJ2-1; 8 nucleotides match TRBD1. Germline values: CDR1 SGHVS, CDR2 FQNEAQ. The V segment lost 2 bases and the J segment 7 bases; nucleotides outside the gene matches: 7. The CDR3 extends over 15 amino acids. CDR3 DNA: TGTGCCAGCAGCTTATTCCGGACAGGGCGAAATGAGCAGTTCTTC. It is translated as CASSLFRTGRNEQFF. The full variable domain, in which reference TRBV7-8 and TRBJ2-1 provide the parts outside the CDR3, is GAGVSQSPRYKVAKRGQDVALRCDPISGHVSLFWYQQALGQGPEFLTYFQNEAQLDKSGLPSDRFFAERPEGSVSTLKIQRTQQEDSAVYLCASSLFRTGRNEQFFGPGTRLTVL.

This clone has only a few counts. The chain combines TRBV7-9 with TRBJ2-1; 9 bases align to TRBD2. There are 16 residues in the CDR3. V was pared by 3 bases and J by 2 bases, with 5 bases of the junction left unmatched. CDR1 is SEHNR, CDR2 FQNEAQ, per germline (reference sequence). The CDR3 DNA reads as TGTGCCAGCAGCTTTTCCGGGACTAGCACCTACAATGAGCAGTTCTTC. Amino acid sequence: CASSFSGTSTYNEQFF.

The chain carries TRBV7-9 and TRBJ1-1; maybe TRBD1 (5 bases). The germline CDR1 and CDR2 sequences are SEHNR and FQNEAQ (reference sequence). The CDR3 extends over 14 amino acids. V shed 3 bases and J shed 4 bases, with 12 bases lying between them. As DNA, the CDR3 is TGTGCCAGCAGCTTTGGGGTGGGGGGCACTGAAGCTTTCTTT. Translating gives CASSFGVGGTEAFF.

This clone was counted a few times. This CDR3 reads CASSSRQGSPYEQYF. DNA for the CDR3: TGTGCCAGCAGTTCCCGACAGGGGAGCCCCTACGAGCAGTACTTC. The chain recombines TRBV28 with TRBJ2-7; TRBD1 aligns across 8 bases. CDR1 is MDHEN, CDR2 SYDVKM, per germline. The CDR3 is made up of 15 amino acids. J lost 2 bases, V lost 4 bases, and 7 bases had no gene match.

The rearrangement links TRBV10-1 to TRBJ1-1; D remains unclear. This CDR3 is 16 amino acids long. Germline CDR1 reads WNHNN; CDR2 reads SYGVQD (reference sequence). Trimming cost V 0 bases and J 4 bases, with 15 bases left between them. CDR3 nucleotides: TGCGCCAGCAGTGAGTCGATGGTTCGGGGAGGCACTGAAGCTTTCTTT. Its translation is CASSESMVRGGTEAFF.

This chain uses TRBV30 with TRBJ1-2, with D unresolved. The CDR3 extends over 14 amino acids. V gave up 0 bases and J gave up 5 bases, with 13 bases separating them. The V gene's germline CDR1 is GTSNPN and CDR2 SVGIG (reference sequence). This chain's CDR3 is CAWSVSTGWYGYTF. CDR3 in DNA: TGTGCCTGGAGTGTAAGCACGGGTTGGTATGGCTACACCTTC.

The chain uses TRBV5-1 and TRBJ2-1, with 9 bases aligning to TRBD2. This CDR3 spans 16 amino acids. Germline CDR1 reads SGHRS; CDR2 reads YFSETQ. The V and J ends lost 3 bases and 2 bases, in that order; junction bases with no gene match: 6. The CDR3 DNA sequence: TGCGCCAGCAGCTGGAGCAGCGGGGGGCCCTACAATGAGCAGTTCTTC. It specifies CASSWSSGGPYNEQFF.